One sample yielded the 2 T cell receptor beta chains listed below, sequenced in a study of blood T cell repertoires in COVID-19. The repertoire was sequenced with immunoSEQ multiplex PCR; TCRdb's copy has only in-frame clones and lacks some. The repertoire has more than 40,000 clones, around 89% of them found once; the top ten carry approximately 9.6%. The source material was peripheral blood. These receptors came from a man in his fifties with active COVID-19.

The chain couples TRBV6-2 or TRBV6-3 to TRBJ2-7; D is undetermined. Germline values: CDR1 MNHEY, CDR2 SVGEGT. The CDR3 contains 15 residues. The V end was cut by 2 bases, the J end by 5 bases, with 16 bases between. CDR3 DNA: TGTGCCAGCAGTTACGGGCCCCCCAAAAGGAACGAGCAGTACTTC. It is translated as CASSYGPPKRNEQYF.

This clone was found a few times. The chain joins TRBV7-2 to TRBJ1-2, with D possibly being TRBD1 (6 bases). V was shortened by 5 bases and J by 2 bases, with 15 bases between the two germline ends. CDR3 length: 15 amino acids. From germline, CDR1 is SGHTA and CDR2 FQGNSA. This CDR3 reads CASSPRRGTNYGYTF. The CDR3 bases are TGTGCCAGCAGCCCCCGGCGGGGGACAAACTATGGCTACACCTTC. The variable domain in full, completed from reference TRBV7-2 and TRBJ1-2, reads GAGVSQSPSNKVTEKGKDVELRCDPISGHTALYWYRQSLGQGLEFLIYFQGNSAPDKSGLPSDRFSAERTGGSVSTLTIQRTQQEDSAVYLCASSPRRGTNYGYTFGSGTRLTVV.